The sequence of this TCR beta chain was determined in a study of blood T cell repertoires in COVID-19. Looking at the study overall: The United States, Italy and Spain supplied acute and convalescent COVID-19 samples. PBMCs, B-cell-depleted T cells, or T cells provided the cDNA or gDNA that made up the material.

As processed by the authors: Amplification from reference gene primers served as the basis for estimated nucleated cell counts. The data were produced by immunoSEQ multiplex PCR, yet TCRdb's version contains in-frame clones alone and is incomplete. V and J calls and clone size are those listed in that table; D and trimming were worked out from the DNA. The sample yields fewer than 350,000 clones, around 90% seen once. Cohort placement rested on clinical history that participants reported themselves. CDR3 size: 14 residues. Per germline, CDR1 MNHEY and CDR2 SVGAGI. Trimming took 7 bases from V and 1 from J; bases not matched to a gene: 6.

The sequencing sample was made of PBMCs or T cells enriched from blood (not recorded which). V is TRBV6-5 and J is TRBJ1-2; 7 bases are shared with TRBD1. The clonotype comes from a woman aged 55-70 years in a cohort exposed to, infected with or recovered from COVID-19 (not recorded which). The DNA for the CDR3 is TGTGCCAGCACTATACCAGGGGGTAACTATGGCTACACCTTC. It is translated as CASTIPGGNYGYTF.